Below, 30 T cell receptor beta chains from the same sample are listed, as sequenced in a study of regulatory T cells in long-lasting Graves disease. Time point specified: newly diagnosed GD, antithyroid drugs for less than 3 months. Isolated PBMC RNA provided the starting material for the TCR library. Arm-PCR of CDR3 regions and iRepertoire HTBI primers were used to build TCR beta libraries. One entry per CDR3 protein results from TCRdb running MiXCR on the multiplex PCR reads. In the table there are approximately 310,000 distinct CDR3 sequences, 15% to 20% of which are singletons. Sequenced material: peripheral blood mononuclear cells (PBMCs), taken at new diagnosis, from a patient treated with antithyroid drugs. The receptors originated from a female donor with Graves disease.

A few counts support this clonotype. The chain has TRBV19 and TRBJ2-7; 7 bases align to TRBD2. Germline V gene lookup returns CDR1 LNHDA and CDR2 SQIVND (reference sequence). With 5 bases clipped from V and 6 bases from J, the junction kept 7 bases outside the gene matches. CDR3 length equals 13 residues. The CDR3 DNA is TGTGCCAGTAGTCCCACCGCGGGGGTCGAGCAGTACTTC. It is translated as CASSPTAGVEQYF.

Notes on this clonotype: One end of the junction varies from germline; a read error may be responsible. This rearrangement joins TRBV18 to TRBJ1-1; TRBD1 matches 7 bases. This CDR3 is 17 amino acids long. Germline V gene lookup returns CDR1 KGHSH and CDR2 LQKENI. The CDR3 sequence: CASSPLGGQLTLTEAYF. CDR3 nucleotides: TGTGCCAGCTCACCACTCGGGGGACAGCTAACTTTGACTGAAGCTTACTTT.

The rearrangement links TRBV5-5 to TRBJ2-5, with D maybe TRBD2 (6 bases). Germline assignment: CDR1 SGHKS and CDR2 YYEKEE (reference sequence). This CDR3 is built from 14 residues. Trimming cost V 0 bases and J 5 bases, with 11 bases left between them. CDR3 protein: CASSLVASAETQYF. DNA of the CDR3: TGTGCCAGCAGCTTGGTGGCTAGCGCGGAGACCCAGTACTTC.

V gene TRBV25-1 combines with J gene TRBJ1-4; D uncertain. CDR3 size: 12 residues. CDR1 MGHDK and CDR2 SYGVNS come from the germline V gene. V dropped 4 bases and J dropped 6 bases, with 6 bases sitting between them. The CDR3 DNA reads TGTGCCAGCAGTGTTCAGTATGAAAAACTGTTTTTT. It specifies CASSVQYEKLFF.

The sample holds a few counts of this clonotype. V usage is TRBV9 and J usage is TRBJ1-1, with 7 nucleotides matching TRBD1. This CDR3 region has 14 residues. V shed 3 bases, J shed 7 bases, and the junction held 9 bases outside the gene matches. Germline V gives CDR1 SGDLS, CDR2 YYNGEE. The CDR3 nucleotides are TGTGCCAGCAGCGCGGGGGACAGCTTCTATGAAGCTTTCTTT. This gives the protein CASSAGDSFYEAFF.

This chain connects TRBV20-1 to TRBJ2-5; D assignment may be TRBD1 or TRBD2 (5 bases each). The end of the DNA is better explained by TRBJ2-7, so the J call may be wrong. Germline V gene lookup returns CDR1 DFQATT and CDR2 SNEGSKA (reference sequence). The CDR3 has 11 amino acids. CDR3 in amino acids: CRAEGPYEQYF. The DNA for the CDR3 is TGCAGAGCCGAGGGGCCCTACGAGCAGTACTTC.

This clonotype has just a few counts. The chain couples TRBV4-1 to TRBJ2-2; no clear D gene. From germline, CDR1 is MGHRA and CDR2 YSYEKL. The ends were cut back, 5 bases at V and 6 bases at J, with 16 bases in the middle. The CDR3 contains 15 residues. The CDR3 DNA follows: TGCGCCAGCAGCGAACACATAGCCCCCTCCGGGGAGCTGTTTTTT. It yields the protein CASSEHIAPSGELFF.

The count of this clonotype is one. A much larger clone is a single base away; this may be a read error. The rearrangement uses TRBV11-2 and TRBJ1-5; D possibly corresponds to TRBD1 (6 bases). Germline V gene lookup returns CDR1 SGHAT and CDR2 FQNNGV. This CDR3 region has 15 residues. DNA of the CDR3: TGTGCCGGCAGTTTGTCAGGGGCGAGCAATCAGCCCCAGCATTTT. It specifies CAGSLSGASNQPQHF. The full variable domain, its missing parts supplied by reference TRBV11-2 and TRBJ1-5, is EAGVAQSPRYKIIEKRQSVAFWCNPISGHATLYWYQQILGQGPKLLIQFQNNGVVDDSQLPKDRFSAERLKGVDSTLKIQPAKLEDSAVYLCAGSLSGASNQPQHFGDGTRLSIL.

This clonotype was counted ten times or more. The V gene is TRBV14, the J gene TRBJ2-1; 8 nucleotides line up with TRBD2. Germline assignment: CDR1 SGHDN and CDR2 FVKESK. The CDR3 spans 20 residues. V gave up 0 bases and J gave up 2 bases; unmatched junction bases: 15. CDR3: CASSQEIGGWSGSPYNEQFF. The CDR3 coding sequence is TGTGCCAGCAGCCAAGAAATCGGCGGGTGGAGCGGGAGTCCCTACAATGAGCAGTTCTTC.

As for this clonotype: This may come from a read error, since a much larger clone is one base off. The chain carries TRBV2 and TRBJ2-5; 8 bases are a match to TRBD2. Trimming at V came to 5 bases and at J to 11 bases, leaving 16 bases not matched to a gene. This CDR3 region has 15 residues. Germline CDR1 is SNHLY and CDR2 is FYNNEI. The chain's CDR3 is CASSLGRRGVDEQYF. For the CDR3, the DNA is TGTGCCAGCAGTTTAGGGCGGCGGGGGGTGGATGAGCAGTACTTC.

The sample holds many counts of this clonotype. The rearrangement uses TRBV14 and TRBJ2-1, with a weak D call TRBD1 (5 bases). The length of the CDR3 is 16 residues. Trimming cost V 1 base and J 0 bases, with 10 bases left between them. Germline loops: CDR1 SGHDN, CDR2 FVKESK. In DNA, the CDR3 is TGTGCCAGCAGCCAAGTTGGACAAACCTCCTACAATGAGCAGTTCTTC. The encoded protein is CASSQVGQTSYNEQFF.

The sample holds a few counts of this clonotype. This chain connects TRBV29-1 to TRBJ1-2; possible D gene TRBD1, 5 bases. V was clipped by 7 bases and J by 8 bases, with 20 bases between them. This CDR3 region has 13 residues. Germline CDR1 is SQVTM and CDR2 is ANQGSEA. The CDR3 DNA reads as TGCAGCGCAGTTGGGCAGGGTGGAAACGGCTACACCTTC. Its protein is CSAVGQGGNGYTF.

This clonotype was counted many times. The V and J genes are TRBV18 and TRBJ1-1; D not resolved. Germline CDR1 and CDR2: KGHSH and LQKENI. This CDR3 has 15 amino acids. V dropped 2 bases and J dropped 2 bases, with 12 bases sitting between them. This chain's CDR3 is CASSPSPTINTEAFF. The CDR3 nucleotides are TGTGCCAGCTCACCAAGCCCGACGATTAACACTGAAGCTTTCTTT.

This clonotype was seen at least ten times. The chain is built from TRBV12-3 or TRBV12-4 and TRBJ2-3; D may be TRBD1 or TRBD2 (5 bases each). V was shortened by 7 bases and J by 2 bases, with 19 bases between the two germline ends. The length of the CDR3 is 16 residues. CDR3: CASMWSGALVTDTQYF. CDR3 bases: TGTGCCAGCATGTGGTCCGGGGCGCTAGTCACAGATACGCAGTATTTT.

This clonotype occurred a few times. This sequence joins TRBV19 and TRBJ1-2; D may be TRBD1 (5 bases). The CDR3 sequence is 15 residues long. V lost 0 bases and J 7 bases, leaving 15 bases between the germline ends. Per germline, CDR1 LNHDA and CDR2 SQIVND (reference sequence). The CDR3 DNA follows: TGTGCCAGTAGTATAGACGGGACTATTGGTGGTGGCTACACCTTC. Protein product: CASSIDGTIGGGYTF.

This clonotype was recorded at least ten times. V and J are TRBV29-1 and TRBJ1-2; 9 bases match TRBD1. With V trimmed by 1 base and J by 6 bases, 6 bases remained unmatched. The CDR3 length is 14 residues. Germline CDR1 SQVTM, CDR2 ANQGSEA. CDR3 nucleotide sequence: TGCAGCGTTGAAGGGTGGACAGGGGTCAATGGCTACACCTTC. Its translation: CSVEGWTGVNGYTF. The full variable domain, in which reference TRBV29-1 and TRBJ1-2 provide the parts outside the CDR3, is SAVISQKPSRDICQRGTSLTIQCQVDSQVTMMFWYRQQPGQSLTLIATANQGSEATYESGFVIDKFPISRPNLTFSTLTVSNMSPEDSSIYLCSVEGWTGVNGYTFGSGTRLTVV.

The chain recombines TRBV2 with TRBJ1-1, with 12 positions matching TRBD1. V was pared by 6 bases and J by 9 bases, with 11 bases of the junction left unmatched. Germline V CDR1 and CDR2: SNHLY, FYNNEI. The CDR3 runs 15 residues. CDR3 sequence: CASSLSGTGGSKAFF. In nucleotides, the CDR3 is TGTGCCAGCAGCCTGTCCGGGACAGGGGGCAGCAAAGCTTTCTTT. Combining the CDR3 with reference TRBV2 and TRBJ1-1 gives the whole variable domain EPEVTQTPSHQVTQMGQEVILRCVPISNHLYFYWYRQILGQKVEFLVSFYNNEISEKSEIFDDQFSVERPDGSNFTLKIRSTKLEDSAMYFCASSLSGTGGSKAFFGQGTRLTVV.

This clonotype was counted ten times or more. The genes are TRBV28 and TRBJ2-7, with 7 bases aligning to TRBD1. This CDR3 region has 14 residues. Germline loops: CDR1 MDHEN, CDR2 SYDVKM. After removal of 6 bases from V and 2 bases from J, the junction contained 7 bases not matched to a gene. DNA for the CDR3: TGTGCCAGCAGGGGCCGACAGGGACCCTACGAGCAGTACTTC. It encodes CASRGRQGPYEQYF.

The chain links TRBV5-1 to TRBJ2-1; the D gene is possibly TRBD2 (5 bases). TRBJ2-5 matches the DNA end more closely, so the J call is doubtful. The CDR3 has 13 residues. Germline lookup yields CDR1 SGHRS and CDR2 YFSETQ. The chain's CDR3 is CASSLVGGETQYF. In DNA form, the CDR3 reads TGCGCCAGCAGCTTGGTAGGAGGAGAGACCCAGTACTTC.

The gene calls are TRBV19 and TRBJ2-1; 11 bases are shared with TRBD2. The germline CDR1 and CDR2 sequences are LNHDA and SQIVND (reference sequence). Trimming removed 5 bases from V and 4 bases from J; junction bases left unmatched: 10. CDR3 length: 17 amino acids. CDR3 in DNA: TGTGCCAGTAGTGCAGAGGAGGGACTAGCGGTTTACAATGAGCAGTTCTTC. This translates into CASSAEEGLAVYNEQFF.

This clonotype showed up many times. The rearrangement uses TRBV7-9 and TRBJ2-1, with a possible D match to TRBD2 (6 bases). This CDR3 contains 16 residues. CDR1 is SEHNR, CDR2 FQNEAQ, per germline (reference sequence). V was cut by 1 base and J by 6 bases, with 16 bases left in between. CDR3 nucleotide sequence: TGTGCCAGCAGCTTAGGGCTCCGGGGACTGCTCAATGAGCAGTTCTTC. This translates into CASSLGLRGLLNEQFF.

The table lists this clonotype with many counts. The chain has TRBV2 and TRBJ2-6, with D tentatively TRBD1 or TRBD2 (5 bases each). Germline assignment: CDR1 SNHLY and CDR2 FYNNEI. V was cut by 6 bases and J by 1 base, with 19 bases left in between. The CDR3 runs 18 residues. The CDR3, as DNA: TGTGCCAGCAGCGTAGAGGGGCGCATAGGATCTGGGGCCAACGTCCTGACTTTC. Residues: CASSVEGRIGSGANVLTF.

This clonotype was counted ten times or more. The V call is TRBV27, the J call TRBJ2-3; TRBD2 agrees at 7 bases. The CDR3 consists of 16 residues. Per the germline V gene, CDR1 is MNHEY and CDR2 is SMNVEV (reference sequence). J gave up 4 bases and V 5 bases, and 12 bases lay outside the gene matches. This chain's CDR3 is CASSPKRPSGADTQYF. CDR3 nucleotide sequence: TGTGCCAGCAGTCCCAAACGGCCTAGCGGCGCAGATACGCAGTATTTT.

The chain joins TRBV28 to TRBJ1-6, with 8 bases that match TRBD1. CDR1 is MDHEN and CDR2 is SYDVKM in the germline V gene. With V trimmed by 7 bases and J by 1 base, 6 bases remained unmatched. The CDR3 is 16 residues long. This CDR3 reads CASTHHRGSYNSPLHF. The CDR3 coding sequence is TGTGCCAGCACACACCACAGGGGGTCCTATAATTCACCCCTCCACTTT.

This clonotype was seen more than once but under ten times. The V call is TRBV3-1, the J call TRBJ2-5, with D unresolved. The V end was cut by 0 bases, the J end by 11 bases, with 10 bases between. There are 12 residues in the CDR3. Germline assignment: CDR1 LGHDT and CDR2 YNNKEL (reference sequence). DNA of the CDR3: TGTGCCAGCAGCCAAGATATTAGTTGGCAGTACTTC. Encoded protein: CASSQDISWQYF.

This clonotype came up many times. The V and J genes are TRBV27 and TRBJ1-1; D is uncertain. The CDR3 runs 15 residues. Germline values: CDR1 MNHEY, CDR2 SMNVEV (reference sequence). Trimming cost V 6 bases and J 0 bases, with 14 bases left between them. The DNA for the CDR3 is TGTGCCAGCAGCTGGGCAGGATTTATGAACACTGAAGCTTTCTTT. It is translated as CASSWAGFMNTEAFF.

This clonotype was seen repeatedly, ten times or more. The rearrangement uses TRBV11-2 and TRBJ1-2, with a tentative D call TRBD1 (6 bases). The CDR3 consists of 15 residues. V lost 0 bases, J lost 5 bases, and 13 bases lay in between. Germline V lookup: CDR1 SGHAT, CDR2 FQNNGV. This CDR3 reads CASSLDGQQGYGYTF. The CDR3, as DNA: TGTGCCAGCAGCTTAGACGGACAGCAGGGGTATGGCTACACCTTC.

This clonotype has more than one count but fewer than ten. The chain carries TRBV18 and TRBJ1-6; D gene uncertain. Trimming removed 4 bases at V and 9 bases at J, with 7 bases between. Looked up from germline, CDR1 is KGHSH and CDR2 is LQKENI. This CDR3 spans 12 amino acids. For the CDR3, the DNA is TGTGCCAGCTCACGGGAGGGTTCACCCCTCCACTTT. Protein product: CASSREGSPLHF.

In regard to this clonotype: A much larger clone differs from this one at a single base, so this may be a read error. This sequence joins TRBV11-2 and TRBJ2-2; 11 bases match TRBD2. This CDR3 region has 13 residues. Germline lookup yields CDR1 SGHAT and CDR2 FQNNGV. CDR3 sequence reads: CASRGLAVRELSF. DNA for the CDR3: TGTGCCAGCAGGGGACTAGCGGTCAGGGAGCTGTCTTTT.

In this sample, this clonotype turned up many times. The J gene is TRBJ2-7, the V gene TRBV30; 7 bases agree with TRBD2. V shed 2 bases, J shed 6 bases, and the junction held 1 base outside the gene matches. In germline, CDR1 is GTSNPN, CDR2 SVGIG (reference sequence). This CDR3 is built from 11 residues. This CDR3 reads CAWSPGGEQYF. Written as DNA, the CDR3 is TGTGCCTGGAGTCCGGGAGGCGAGCAGTACTTC.